The 17 T cell receptor beta chains presented below share a single source sample, sequenced in a study of blood T cell repertoires in COVID-19. TCRdb's table, derived via immunoSEQ multiplex PCR, lists solely in-frame clones and lacks some. The table lists fewer than 25,000 clones, over 70% of them singletons. Input material: peripheral blood. The receptors here all came from a human donor with active COVID-19. The donor label of this sample is uncertain.

The rearrangement joins TRBV7-2 to TRBJ2-4; D is possibly TRBD1 (7 bases). Trimming removed 4 bases at V and 0 bases at J, with 13 bases between. Germline V gives CDR1 SGHTA, CDR2 FQGNSA. CDR3 size: 16 residues. The CDR3 nucleotides read TGTGCCAGCAGCTCCGCGGAGGGGGCAGCCAAAAACATTCAGTACTTC. This sequence encodes CASSSAEGAAKNIQYF.

The rearrangement joins TRBV15 to TRBJ2-7; D perhaps matches TRBD2 (5 bases). This CDR3 has 14 residues. With 4 bases removed from V and 2 bases from J, the gap between germline ends came to 12 bases. CDR1 and CDR2 from the germline V gene are LNHNV and YYDKDF (reference sequence). CDR3 bases: TGTGCCACCAGCATCCGGGATTCCGCCTACGAGCAGTACTTC. It specifies CATSIRDSAYEQYF.

This clone was seen more than once but under ten times. The chain has TRBV6-1 and TRBJ1-2, with 8 bases lining up with TRBD1. CDR1 is MNHNS and CDR2 is SASEGT in the germline V gene. This CDR3 spans 16 amino acids. Unmatched junction bases numbered 15, after V lost 4 bases and J lost 8 bases. The CDR3: CASSGGAGGGLRGYTF. CDR3 sequence (DNA): TGTGCCAGCAGTGGTGGGGCAGGGGGCGGACTCAGGGGCTACACCTTC.

The V and J genes are TRBV6-2 or TRBV6-3 and TRBJ1-1; D remains unclear. This CDR3 is 14 amino acids long. Per the germline V gene, CDR1 is MNHEY and CDR2 is SVGEGT. V lost 4 bases and J lost 7, with 16 bases in between. CDR3 nucleotide sequence: TGTGCCAGCAGTTCCTCAACACAGTTCATTGAAGCTTTCTTT. It encodes CASSSSTQFIEAFF.

The V gene is TRBV19, the J gene TRBJ1-2, with D hard to call. The CDR3 totals 12 residues. Per the germline V gene, CDR1 is LNHDA and CDR2 is SQIVND (reference sequence). V dropped 7 bases and J dropped 7 bases, with 13 bases sitting between them. CDR3 in amino acids: CASTVGGLGYTF. As DNA, the CDR3 is TGTGCCAGTACTGTAGGAGGGCTTGGCTACACCTTC.

The rearrangement links TRBV5-6 to TRBJ1-3, with 8 nucleotides matching TRBD1. CDR3 length equals 17 residues. Germline CDR1 is SGHDT and CDR2 is YYEEEE. With V trimmed by 4 bases and J by 0 bases, 9 bases remained unmatched. CDR3 loop: CASSPWDRYSSGNTIYF. The CDR3, as DNA: TGTGCCAGCAGCCCCTGGGACAGGTACTCCTCTGGAAACACCATATATTTT. The variable domain in full, with the rest retrieved from reference TRBV5-6 and TRBJ1-3, is DAGVTQSPTHLIKTRGQQVTLRCSPKSGHDTVSWYQQALGQGPQFIFQYYEEEERQRGNFPDRFSGHQFPNYSSELNVNALLLGDSALYLCASSPWDRYSSGNTIYFGEGSWLTVV.

The genes are TRBV6-1 and TRBJ1-1; D remains ambiguous. The V gene lost 2 bases and the J gene lost 1 base, with 8 bases spanning the gap. The V gene's germline CDR1 is MNHNS and CDR2 SASEGT. The CDR3 has 14 residues. This CDR3 is CASSEIGGNTEAFF. CDR3 nucleotide sequence: TGTGCCAGCAGTGAAATTGGAGGGAACACTGAAGCTTTCTTT.

V gene TRBV15 combines with J gene TRBJ1-1; D is unclear. Germline CDR1 and CDR2: LNHNV and YYDKDF (reference sequence). V was shortened by 0 bases and J by 0 bases, with 5 bases between the two germline ends. The CDR3 runs 14 residues. The CDR3 is CATSRDPVNTEAFF. For the CDR3, the DNA is TGTGCCACCAGCAGAGATCCGGTGAACACTGAAGCTTTCTTT.

This chain links TRBV28 with TRBJ2-1, with TRBD2 identical over 10 bases. CDR1 is MDHEN, CDR2 SYDVKM, per germline. V shed 6 bases and J 5 bases; nucleotides not matched to a gene: 7. The CDR3 spans 15 residues. CDR3 DNA: TGTGCCAGCAGCTGGACTAGCGGAGAAAACAATGAGCAGTTCTTC. The encoded protein is CASSWTSGENNEQFF.

J is TRBJ1-6 and V is TRBV5-1; D ambiguous. The germline CDR1 and CDR2 sequences are SGHRS and YFSETQ. Deletions cut 0 bases from V and 7 bases from J, with 11 bases between. The CDR3 consists of 15 residues. Here the CDR3 DNA reads TGCGCCAGCAGCTTGGATGGCACCATAAATTCACCCCTCCACTTT. It is translated as CASSLDGTINSPLHF.

V gene TRBV29-1 combines with J gene TRBJ1-2, with 7 bases that match TRBD1. CDR1 and CDR2 from the germline V gene are SQVTM and ANQGSEA. The V and J ends lost 6 bases and 12 bases, in that order; junction bases with no gene match: 10. The CDR3 is made up of 11 amino acids. The CDR3 DNA follows: TGCAGCGTGTCCGACAGGGAGAGGAACACCTTC. Translation: CSVSDRERNTF.

The chain recombines TRBV3-1 (or the pseudogene TRBV3-2) with TRBJ2-7; 7 bases are shared with TRBD1. CDR1 is LGHDT, CDR2 YNNKEL, per germline (reference sequence). CDR3 length: 14 amino acids. V dropped 6 bases and J dropped 0; count of bases not matched to a gene: 5. CDR3 region: CASSPPGGSYEQYF. CDR3 DNA: TGTGCCAGCAGTCCGCCAGGGGGCTCCTACGAGCAGTACTTC.

The chain links TRBV28 to TRBJ1-2, with 7 positions matching TRBD1. The CDR3 covers 17 residues. The V gene's germline CDR1 is MDHEN and CDR2 SYDVKM. Trimming removed 3 bases from V and 0 bases from J; junction bases left unmatched: 10. The DNA of the CDR3 is TGTGCCAGCAGTTTCTGGGGGACAGTGAAAGCTAACTATGGCTACACCTTC. It is translated as CASSFWGTVKANYGYTF.

The chain recombines TRBV10-1 with TRBJ2-3, with 7 bases aligning to TRBD1. The CDR3 length is 16 residues. Looked up from germline, CDR1 is WNHNN and CDR2 is SYGVQD (reference sequence). The V segment lost 0 bases and the J segment 4 bases; nucleotides outside the gene matches: 7. CDR3 protein: CASSESKGGDADTQYF. CDR3 bases: TGCGCCAGCAGTGAGTCGAAAGGGGGCGATGCAGATACGCAGTATTTT.

V and J are TRBV18 and TRBJ2-2, with 7 bases fitting TRBD2. The germline gives CDR1 KGHSH, CDR2 LQKENI. The J segment lost 1 base and the V segment lost 8 bases, leaving 7 bases of the junction unmatched. CDR3 length equals 15 residues. The CDR3 DNA reads as TGTGCCAGCCATTCCTCTAGCGGGAACACCGGGGAGCTGTTTTTT. Amino acids: CASHSSSGNTGELFF.

V and J are TRBV21-1 and TRBJ2-3; the D call of TRBD2 is as the table states it, not checked on the DNA. TRBV21-1 is flagged as a pseudogene. There are 18 residues in the CDR3. As DNA, the CDR3 is TGTGCCAGCAGCAAAGACAGCGGGGGGGCCTGGGTGACAGATACGCAGTATTTT. Its translation is CASSKDSGGAWVTDTQYF.

V and J are TRBV5-6 and TRBJ2-5; 9 bases map to TRBD2. CDR1 SGHDT and CDR2 YYEEEE come from the germline V gene. This CDR3 is 16 amino acids long. V was pared by 2 bases and J by 5 bases, with 10 bases of the junction left unmatched. The CDR3 protein is CASSFDQAGGLETQYF. CDR3 DNA: TGTGCCAGCAGCTTCGATCAAGCGGGAGGACTGGAGACCCAGTACTTC.